Presented here are 13 T cell receptor beta chains from one specimen sequenced in a study of cytomegalovirus exposure and HLA in healthy donors. Vbeta (60) and Jbeta (13) primers were used in the PCR. Using immunoSEQ multiplex PCR, the repertoire was profiled, and TCRdb retains in-frame clones only, with some absent. Counted here are 99,000 or so clones, about 80% occurring once; the ten biggest clones make up under 2%. The sequenced material came from PBMCs. These receptors were collected from a woman aged 40 to 50 in good health and CMV-seronegative.

This sequence joins TRBV5-6 and TRBJ1-2, with D possibly matching TRBD1 (5 bases). The CDR3 length is 14 residues. CDR1 SGHDT and CDR2 YYEEEE come from the germline V gene. V was cut by 1 base and J by 4 bases, with 11 bases left in between. The CDR3 DNA is TGTGCCAGCAGCTTGCCAGGGATTCTCTATGGCTACACCTTC. It is translated as CASSLPGILYGYTF.

The DNA of the CDR3 is TGTGCCAGTAGTATCTCGGCGGTGGCGGTTTATGGCTACACCTTC. This translates into CASSISAVAVYGYTF. The rearrangement uses TRBV19 and TRBJ1-2; D ambiguous. The CDR3 length is 15 residues. Looked up from germline, CDR1 is LNHDA and CDR2 is SQIVND (reference sequence). The V and J ends lost 3 bases and 5 bases respectively, with 16 bases between them.

A note on this clone: A read error may account for a junction end that differs from germline. The rearrangement uses TRBV28 and TRBJ2-5, with TRBD2 matching 14 bases. This CDR3 has 11 amino acids. From germline, CDR1 is MDHEN and CDR2 SYDVKM. CDR3 sequence reads: CASSQGLAGDF. The CDR3 bases are TGTGCCAGCAGTCAGGGACTAGCGGGGGACTTC.

The rearrangement uses TRBV27 and TRBJ1-3; TRBD1 agrees at 9 bases. CDR3 length: 15 residues. CDR1 is MNHEY, CDR2 SMNVEV, per germline (reference sequence). Losses at the gene ends were 6 bases for V and 4 bases for J; bases not matched to a gene: 7. The CDR3 sequence is CASSPQDRGGNTIYF. The CDR3 nucleotides are TGTGCCAGCAGCCCACAGGACAGGGGAGGAAACACCATATATTTT.

This clone was found a few times. The chain is built from TRBV4-1 and TRBJ2-7; TRBD1 matches at 7 bases. Germline V gives CDR1 MGHRA, CDR2 YSYEKL. J lost 3 bases, V lost 0 bases, and 2 bases had no gene match. The CDR3 totals 14 residues. The CDR3 DNA follows: TGCGCCAGCAGCCAAGAGACAGGGTTCTACGAGCAGTACTTC. This sequence encodes CASSQETGFYEQYF.

The V and J genes are TRBV28 and TRBJ1-4; 8 bases are a match to TRBD1. Germline lookup yields CDR1 MDHEN and CDR2 SYDVKM. V trimming: 6 bases; J trimming: 7 bases; junction bases outside the gene matches: 7. The CDR3 totals 14 residues. CDR3: CASSRGPGSEKLFF. The CDR3 nucleotides are TGTGCCAGCAGCAGGGGGCCAGGGAGTGAAAAACTGTTTTTT.

This clone appeared once. The chain has TRBV7-2 and TRBJ2-3; D is uncertain. CDR1 and CDR2 (germline): SGHTA, FQGNSA. V shed 0 bases and J shed 5 bases, with 12 bases lying between them. CDR3 length: 15 amino acids. For the CDR3, the DNA is TGTGCCAGCAGCTTAGCTTACGGTACAGAAGATACGCAGTATTTT. Translation gives CASSLAYGTEDTQYF.

This chain joins TRBV7-2 and TRBJ2-1; D gene ambiguous. Trimming shortened V by 5 bases and J by 4 bases, and 15 bases separated the two germline ends. There are 15 residues in the CDR3. Germline V gene lookup returns CDR1 SGHTA and CDR2 FQGNSA. The CDR3 nucleotides read TGTGCCAGCAGCCCGCGTGGCGGCCGATACAATGAGCAGTTCTTC. This encodes CASSPRGGRYNEQFF.

The V and J genes are TRBV28 and TRBJ2-1, with 11 bases fitting TRBD2. Losses at the gene ends were 3 bases for V and 8 bases for J; bases not matched to a gene: 3. CDR1 is MDHEN and CDR2 is SYDVKM in the germline V gene. CDR3 size: 14 residues. CDR3 in amino acids: CASSLGTSGDEQFF. The CDR3 DNA sequence: TGTGCCAGCAGTTTGGGGACTAGCGGCGATGAGCAGTTCTTC.

About this clone itself: The junction differs from germline at one of its ends, possibly a read error. The rearrangement uses TRBV6-6 and TRBJ2-7; 9 bases fit TRBD2. Looked up from germline, CDR1 is MNHNY and CDR2 is SVGAGI (reference sequence). The CDR3 contains 15 residues. The CDR3: CASSYPGTSSHEQYF. In DNA form, the CDR3 reads TGTGCCAGCAGTTATCCCGGGACTAGCTCCCACGAGCAGTACTTC.

The chain combines TRBV4-3 with TRBJ1-3, with 9 bases fitting TRBD1. Germline V lookup: CDR1 LGHNA, CDR2 YSLEER. CDR3 length equals 19 residues. Germline trimming cut 1 base from V and 4 bases from J; bases unmatched to any gene: 14. CDR3 sequence (DNA): TGCGCCAGCAGCCAAGGCGCCGGGACAGGGTCCCCTTTAGGAAACACCATATATTTT. This codes for CASSQGAGTGSPLGNTIYF.

This clone was seen more than once but under ten times. The chain uses TRBV2 and TRBJ2-5; tentatively, D is TRBD2 (6 bases). The CDR3 has 12 amino acids. The V gene lost 8 bases and the J gene lost 1 base, with 8 bases spanning the gap. Germline values: CDR1 SNHLY, CDR2 FYNNEI. CDR3: CASGGGQETQYF. DNA for the CDR3: TGTGCCAGCGGGGGAGGCCAAGAGACCCAGTACTTC.

J is TRBJ1-2 and V is TRBV7-6; D is unresolved. Trimming pared 5 bases from V and 0 bases from J, leaving 13 bases between. This CDR3 is built from 15 residues. Germline CDR1 and CDR2: SGHVS and FNYEAQ. The CDR3 DNA follows: TGTGCCAGCAGCCCCAGACTGGATACTAACTATGGCTACACCTTC. Amino acids: CASSPRLDTNYGYTF.